The clone carrying this T cell receptor beta chain has only one observation. Its antigen is as yet unknown. Using immunoSEQ multiplex PCR, the repertoire was profiled, and TCRdb retains in-frame clones only, with some absent. The sample lists approximately 22,000 clones; about 82% were seen once. This record comes from a study of lymphopenia after photon versus proton radiotherapy. General observations from the study: Proton therapy kept repertoires fairly stable, unlike photons, which gained effector/memory cells. Larger post-nadir TCR diversity loss correlated inversely with survival in deceased patients. After the lymphocyte nadir, photon-treated repertoires showed oligoclonal expansion, especially of CD8+ Temra cells.

The CDR3 runs 14 residues. V was clipped by 2 bases and J by 5 bases, with 12 bases between them. Per the germline V gene, CDR1 is LNHDA and CDR2 is SQIVND (reference sequence). The chain links TRBV19 to TRBJ1-1, with D possibly being TRBD1 (5 bases). This receptor was taken from a woman in her 70s with pancreatic cancer. Material: peripheral blood, obtained from a patient treated with proton-based radiotherapy. The DNA for the CDR3 is TGTGCCAGTAGTATATTCAGGGAGAAAACTGAAGCTTTCTTT. Protein product: CASSIFREKTEAFF. Based on the CDR3 plus reference TRBV19 and TRBJ1-1, the full variable domain is DGGITQSPKYLFRKEGQNVTLSCEQNLNHDAMYWYRQDPGQGLRLIYYSQIVNDFQKGDIAEGYSVSREKKESFPLTVTSAQKNPTAFYLCASSIFREKTEAFFGQGTRLTVV.